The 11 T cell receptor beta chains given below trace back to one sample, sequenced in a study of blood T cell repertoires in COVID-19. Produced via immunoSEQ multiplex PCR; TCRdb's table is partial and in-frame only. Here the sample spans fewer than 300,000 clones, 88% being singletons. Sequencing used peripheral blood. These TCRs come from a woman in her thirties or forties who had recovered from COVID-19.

CDR3 protein: CAISERDNEQFF. CDR3 coding DNA: TGTGCCATCAGTGAGCGGGACAATGAGCAGTTCTTC. This chain links TRBV10-3 with TRBJ2-1; unclear D gene. Trimming pared 2 bases from V and 5 bases from J, leaving 4 bases between. The CDR3 length is 12 residues. Germline CDR1 ENHRY, CDR2 SYGVKD.

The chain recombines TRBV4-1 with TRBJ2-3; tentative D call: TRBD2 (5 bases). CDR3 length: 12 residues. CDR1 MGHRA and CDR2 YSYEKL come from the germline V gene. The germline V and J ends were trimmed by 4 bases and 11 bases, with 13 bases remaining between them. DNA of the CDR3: TGCGCCAGCAGCCCTACCCGAGGAGGGCAGTATTTT. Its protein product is CASSPTRGGQYF.

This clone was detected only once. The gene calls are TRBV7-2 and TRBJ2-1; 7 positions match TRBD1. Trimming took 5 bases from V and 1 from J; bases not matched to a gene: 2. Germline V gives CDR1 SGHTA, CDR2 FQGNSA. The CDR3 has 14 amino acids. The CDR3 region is CASSPDRSYNEQFF. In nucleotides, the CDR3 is TGTGCCAGCAGCCCGGACAGGTCCTACAATGAGCAGTTCTTC. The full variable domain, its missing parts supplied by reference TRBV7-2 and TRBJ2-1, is GAGVSQSPSNKVTEKGKDVELRCDPISGHTALYWYRQSLGQGLEFLIYFQGNSAPDKSGLPSDRFSAERTGGSVSTLTIQRTQQEDSAVYLCASSPDRSYNEQFFGPGTRLTVL.

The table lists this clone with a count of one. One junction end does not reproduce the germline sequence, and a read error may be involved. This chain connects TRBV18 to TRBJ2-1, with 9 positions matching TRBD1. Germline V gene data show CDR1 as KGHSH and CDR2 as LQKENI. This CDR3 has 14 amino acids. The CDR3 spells CASSPQGAGNEQFF. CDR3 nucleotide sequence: TGTGCCAGCTCCCCACAGGGGGCGGGGAATGAGCAGTTCTTC. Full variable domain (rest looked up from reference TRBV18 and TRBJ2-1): NAGVMQNPRHLVRRRGQEARLRCSPMKGHSHVYWYRQLPEEGLKFMVYLQKENIIDESGMPKERFSAEFPKEGPSILRIQQVVRGDSAAYFCASSPQGAGNEQFFGPGTRLTVL.

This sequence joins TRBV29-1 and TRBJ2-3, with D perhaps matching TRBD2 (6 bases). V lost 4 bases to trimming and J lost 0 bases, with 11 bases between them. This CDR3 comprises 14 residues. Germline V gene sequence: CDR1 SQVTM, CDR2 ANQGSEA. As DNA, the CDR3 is TGCAGCGTTGGGGAAAGCGGGAGCACAGATACGCAGTATTTT. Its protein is CSVGESGSTDTQYF.

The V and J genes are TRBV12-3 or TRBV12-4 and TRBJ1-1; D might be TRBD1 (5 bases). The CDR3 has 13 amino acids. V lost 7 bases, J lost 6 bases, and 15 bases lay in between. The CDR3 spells CASNVGGVAEAFF. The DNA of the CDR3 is TGTGCCAGCAACGTGGGGGGTGTCGCTGAAGCTTTCTTT.

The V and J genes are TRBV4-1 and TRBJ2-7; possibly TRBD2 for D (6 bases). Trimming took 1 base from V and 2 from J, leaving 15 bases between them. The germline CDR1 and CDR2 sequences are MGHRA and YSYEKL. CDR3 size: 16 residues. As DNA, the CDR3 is TGCGCCAGCAGCCAAGCCAACCGGGACTTACCCTACGAGCAGTACTTC. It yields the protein CASSQANRDLPYEQYF.

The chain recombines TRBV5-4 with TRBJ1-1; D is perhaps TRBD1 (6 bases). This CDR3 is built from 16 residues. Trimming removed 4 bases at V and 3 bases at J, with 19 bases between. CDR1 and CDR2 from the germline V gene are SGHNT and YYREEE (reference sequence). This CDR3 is CASSHGGAVGDTEAFF. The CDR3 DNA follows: TGTGCCAGCAGCCACGGGGGGGCGGTTGGGGACACTGAAGCTTTCTTT.

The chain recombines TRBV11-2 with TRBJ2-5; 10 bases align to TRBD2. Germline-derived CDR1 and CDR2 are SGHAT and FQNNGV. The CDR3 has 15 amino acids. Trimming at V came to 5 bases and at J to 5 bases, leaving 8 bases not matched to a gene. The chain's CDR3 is CASSPLAGVVETQYF. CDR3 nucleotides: TGTGCCAGCAGCCCCCTAGCGGGAGTTGTGGAGACCCAGTACTTC.

CDR3 residues: CAWSVGGQNTEAFF. The CDR3 DNA reads TGTGCCTGGAGTGTAGGGGGACAGAACACTGAAGCTTTCTTT. This chain links TRBV30 with TRBJ1-1; possibly TRBD1 for D (6 bases). Germline assignment: CDR1 GTSNPN and CDR2 SVGIG (reference sequence). The germline V and J ends were trimmed by 0 bases and 1 base, with 9 bases remaining between them. CDR3 length: 14 amino acids.

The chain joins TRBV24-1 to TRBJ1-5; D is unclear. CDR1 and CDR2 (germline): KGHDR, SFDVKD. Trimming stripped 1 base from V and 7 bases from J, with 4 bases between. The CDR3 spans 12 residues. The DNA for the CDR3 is TGTGCCACCAGTGATTTCGGGCAGCCCCAGCATTTT. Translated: CATSDFGQPQHF.